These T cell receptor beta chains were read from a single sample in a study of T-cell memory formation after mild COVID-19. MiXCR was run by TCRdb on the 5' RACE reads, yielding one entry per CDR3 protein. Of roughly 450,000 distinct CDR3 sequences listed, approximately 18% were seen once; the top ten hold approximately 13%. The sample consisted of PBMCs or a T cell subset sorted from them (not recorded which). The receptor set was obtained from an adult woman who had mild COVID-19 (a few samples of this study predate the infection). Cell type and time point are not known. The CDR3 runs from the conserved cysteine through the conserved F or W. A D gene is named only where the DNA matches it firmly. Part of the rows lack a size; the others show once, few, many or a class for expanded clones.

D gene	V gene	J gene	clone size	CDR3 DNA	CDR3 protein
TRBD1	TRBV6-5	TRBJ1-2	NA	TGTGCCAGCAGGCAGGGGGCTGCCTATGGCTACACCTTC	CASRQGAAYGYTF
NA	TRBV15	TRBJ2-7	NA	TGTGCCACCAGCAGAGATCGCGGAGGATACGAGCAGTACTTC	CATSRDRGGYEQYF
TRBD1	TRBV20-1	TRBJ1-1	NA	TGCAGTGCTAGGGAGGACAGGGGGCATTATCATACTGAAGCTTTCTTT	CSAREDRGHYHTEAFF
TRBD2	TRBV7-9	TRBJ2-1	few	TGTGCCAGCAGCTTGACTAGCGGGAGTGTAATTTTGTTC	CASSLTSGSVILF
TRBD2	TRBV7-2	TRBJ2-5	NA	TGTGCCAGCAGCCTTATAGCGGGGGGGCGGGAGACCCAGTACTTC	CASSLIAGGRETQYF
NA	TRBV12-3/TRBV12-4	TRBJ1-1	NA	TGTGCCAGCAGTCCACGGGGGGGGAAAACTGAAGCTTTCTTT	CASSPRGGKTEAFF
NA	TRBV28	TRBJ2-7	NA	TGTGCCAGCTGCCTTCAGGGGGGCTACGAGCAGTACTTC	CASCLQGGYEQYF
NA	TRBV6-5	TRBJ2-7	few	TGTGCCAGCAGTTACTCGTCCCCGGGCTACGAGCAGTACTTC	CASSYSSPGYEQYF
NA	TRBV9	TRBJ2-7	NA	TGTGCCAGCAGCGTAGGAGACGGGGGCTCCTACGAGCAGTACTTC	CASSVGDGGSYEQYF
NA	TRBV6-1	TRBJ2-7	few	TGTGCCAGCATTGAAGATGGATCCTCCCTCTACGAGCAGTACTTC	CASIEDGSSLYEQYF
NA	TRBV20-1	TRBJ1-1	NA	TGCAGTGCCCAGAAGGAGAACACTGAAGCTTTCTTT	CSAQKENTEAFF
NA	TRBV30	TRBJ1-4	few	TGTGCCTGGAGTATCGGCATCAGCGCCGGTGAAAAACTGTTTTTT	CAWSIGISAGEKLFF
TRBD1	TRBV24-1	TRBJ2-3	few	TGTGCCACCAGTGACACCGGGACAGGGGTTGCAGATACGCAGTATTTT	CATSDTGTGVADTQYF
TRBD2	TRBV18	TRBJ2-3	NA	TGTGCCAGCTCGGATCTAGCGGAAACTAGCACAGATACGCAGTATTTT	CASSDLAETSTDTQYF
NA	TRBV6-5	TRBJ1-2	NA	TGTGCCAGCAGTTACTCGAGTGGTGAAGTGGTATATGGCTACACCTTC	CASSYSSGEVVYGYTF
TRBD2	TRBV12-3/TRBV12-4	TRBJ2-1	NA	TGTGCCAGCCGAGCTGGGACTAGCGGGAGATTTGAGCAGTTCTTC	CASRAGTSGRFEQFF
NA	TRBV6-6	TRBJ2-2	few	TGTGCCAGCAGTTACGGTGTCCGGAACACCGGGGAGCTGTTTTTT	CASSYGVRNTGELFF